Below, 12 T cell receptor beta chains from the same sample are listed, as sequenced in a study of T cell repertoires and Cas9 in healthy adults. TCRdb's table, derived via immunoSEQ multiplex PCR, lists solely in-frame clones and lacks some. The sample has roughly 13,000 clones; roughly nine tenths are singletons. Sequences were obtained from Tregs (CD4+, CD25+, CD127-, CD137-, CD154-) from PBMCs; culture status not recorded. The receptors here all came from a human donor in good health.

V gene TRBV27 combines with J gene TRBJ2-3; 15 bases line up with TRBD2. Trimming removed 1 base from V and 0 bases from J; junction bases left unmatched: 14. The V gene's germline CDR1 is MNHEY and CDR2 SMNVEV (reference sequence). The CDR3 is 22 residues long. The CDR3 region is CASSLWGLAGGLAIPSTDTQYF. DNA for the CDR3: TGTGCCAGCAGTTTATGGGGACTAGCGGGAGGTCTCGCCATTCCTAGCACAGATACGCAGTATTTT.

The CDR3 sequence: CASSSRQGATQPQHF. As DNA, the CDR3 is TGTGCCAGCAGTTCTCGACAGGGGGCTACTCAGCCCCAGCATTTT. This sequence joins TRBV2 and TRBJ1-5, with TRBD1 matching over 10 bases. The junction had 7 bases not matched to a gene; V was cut back by 5 bases and J by 6 bases. The CDR3 spans 15 residues. CDR1 and CDR2 from the germline V gene are SNHLY and FYNNEI.

The V gene is TRBV25-1, the J gene TRBJ2-2, with 7 bases matching TRBD2. From germline, CDR1 is MGHDK and CDR2 SYGVNS. This CDR3 region has 17 residues. The ends lost 1 base at V and 7 bases at J; junction bases unmatched: 12. The CDR3 sequence: CASSELGETGGHGELFF. CDR3 in DNA: TGTGCCAGCAGTGAATTAGGGGAGACGGGGGGTCACGGGGAGCTGTTTTTT.

V usage is TRBV6-6 and J usage is TRBJ1-2; no reliable D call. Trimming removed 2 bases from V and 3 bases from J, with 10 bases in between. In germline, CDR1 is MNHNY, CDR2 SVGAGI (reference sequence). The CDR3 consists of 14 residues. The CDR3 spells CASSYNPDHYGYTF. The CDR3 DNA is TGTGCCAGCAGTTACAACCCAGACCACTATGGCTACACCTTC.

In its sample, this clone was seen once. CDR3 nucleotides: TGTGCCAGCAGCTTCGGTAGGGGACAGGGCCACGAGCAGTACTTC. Its translation is CASSFGRGQGHEQYF. The chain combines TRBV7-3 with TRBJ2-7, with 9 bases lining up with TRBD1. The V segment lost 3 bases and the J segment 5 bases; nucleotides outside the gene matches: 8. This CDR3 region has 15 residues. Germline CDR1 and CDR2: SGHTA and FQGTGA.

CDR3 coding DNA: TGCGCCAGCAGCTTGCTAGCGGGGGGACCTGCAGATACGCAGTATTTT. Protein product: CASSLLAGGPADTQYF. V gene TRBV5-1 combines with J gene TRBJ2-3; 11 bases are shared with TRBD2. The CDR3 contains 16 residues. V shed 1 base, J shed 4 bases, and the junction held 5 bases outside the gene matches. Germline CDR1 is SGHRS and CDR2 is YFSETQ.

The rearrangement joins TRBV6-5 to TRBJ2-7, with D hard to call. Between the trimmed V and J ends, which lost 6 bases and 0 bases, there was a span of 12 bases. The CDR3 totals 14 residues. CDR1 and CDR2 (germline): MNHEY, SVGAGI. CDR3 bases: TGTGCCAGCAGGGTCGGCCCTTTCTCCTACGAGCAGTACTTC. This encodes CASRVGPFSYEQYF.

The chain recombines TRBV11-1 with TRBJ2-3; D call uncertain. Trimming took off 1 base at V and 4 bases at J, with 15 bases between the two ends. This CDR3 is built from 16 residues. CDR1 is SGHAT, CDR2 FQDESV, per germline (reference sequence). This CDR3 is CASSLGHTTASDTQYF. CDR3 DNA: TGTGCCAGCAGCTTAGGACACACAACAGCCTCAGATACGCAGTATTTT.

The rearrangement joins TRBV6-1 to TRBJ2-2, with D possibly being TRBD1 (5 bases). The V and J ends lost 4 bases and 5 bases respectively, with 8 bases between them. CDR3 length: 13 residues. The germline V gene has CDR1 MNHNS and CDR2 SASEGT. CDR3: CASSGDRTGELFF. CDR3 coding DNA: TGTGCCAGCAGTGGAGACAGAACCGGGGAGCTGTTTTTT.

The chain carries TRBV11-2 and TRBJ2-5; D is tentatively TRBD1 or TRBD2 (5 bases each). The CDR3 is 13 amino acids. Germline V CDR1 and CDR2: SGHAT, FQNNGV. V was shortened by 4 bases and J by 4 bases, with 10 bases between the two germline ends. DNA of the CDR3: TGTGCCAGCAGCTGGGGGTTGGGAGAGACCCAGTACTTC. Encoded protein: CASSWGLGETQYF.

The CDR3 reads CASSLGGGEAFF. The CDR3 DNA sequence: TGTGCCAGCAGCTTAGGTGGGGGGGAAGCTTTCTTT. This chain uses TRBV11-3 with TRBJ1-1; maybe TRBD1 (5 bases). With 1 base removed from V and 8 bases from J, the gap between germline ends came to 8 bases. The length of the CDR3 is 12 residues. CDR1 is SGHNT, CDR2 YENEEA, per germline.

The rearrangement uses TRBV5-4 and TRBJ1-2; possible D gene TRBD1, 5 bases. Trimming pared 3 bases from V and 1 base from J, leaving 10 bases between. The germline V gene has CDR1 SGHNT and CDR2 YYREEE (reference sequence). The CDR3 sequence is 14 residues long. The CDR3 loop is CASSSGTLNYGYTF. The CDR3, as DNA: TGTGCCAGCAGCTCCGGGACTCTTAACTATGGCTACACCTTC.